The clone carrying this T cell receptor (beta chain) has only a few counts. This specimen belongs to a study of T cells after yellow fever vaccination. There are 12 residues in the CDR3. Germline V lookup: CDR1 SGHDT, CDR2 YYEEEE. Trimming stripped 4 bases from V and 4 bases from J, with 7 bases between. TCRdb independently ran MiXCR on the 5' RACE reads; one entry per CDR3 protein. This table has 450,000 to 650,000 distinct CDR3 sequences, 13% appearing once. This chain uses TRBV5-6 with TRBJ2-3; the D is unclear. This clonotype originated in a man younger than 40 who received the YFV17D yellow fever vaccine. Material: PBMCs, obtained on the day of the yellow fever booster vaccination. The DNA of the CDR3 is TGTGCCAGCAGCCTTTGGCCAGATACGCAGTATTTT. Its protein product is CASSLWPDTQYF.